The 18 T cell receptor delta chains below all came from one sample that was sequenced in a study of γδ T cells in repeated Plasmodium falciparum infection. Vgamma9/Vdelta2+ and Vdelta2-negative gammadelta T cells were flow-sorted from PBMC for bulk sequencing. TCRdb repeated clone calling on the multiplex PCR reads with CATT. Of 50,000 to 65,000 delta-chain clones listed, 1.5% to 2% are singletons. Material: gamma-delta T cells from blood. The receptors were gathered from a pool of human donors (malaria-infected and uninfected, not separated).

Turning to this clone: Translating this DNA gives a protein that differs at residue 14 from the TCRdb one, which belongs to a much larger clone; a read error is likely, and the protein shown is this translation. The CDR3 nucleotides are TGTGCTCTTGGGGCCTTCAAACCTACACTGGGGGATACCCTTCCCCTCCTAACAGCACAACTCTTCTTT. This translates into CALGAFKPTLGDTLPLLTAQLFF. The chain recombines TRDV1 with TRDJ2; TRDD3 matches at 12 bases. CDR3 length: 23 residues. With V trimmed by 4 bases and J by 5 bases, 26 bases remained unmatched. Per germline, CDR1 TSWWSYY and CDR2 QGS.

A remark on this clone: With only one base between it and a far larger clone, this is likely a read error. CDR3 region: CALGEPTPSYDRDKGKLIF. CDR3 sequence (DNA): TGTGCTCTTGGGGAACCAACCCCTTCCTACGACAGGGACAAGGGTAAACTCATCTTT. The rearrangement links TRDV1 to TRDJ1, with 9 bases identical to TRDD2. No J segment appears in TCRdb, so it was assigned here by matching the sequence to germline. V was clipped by 1 base and J by 7 bases; unmatched bases: 19. The CDR3 has 19 amino acids. Looked up from germline, CDR1 is TSWWSYY and CDR2 is QGS.

The table lists this clone with a few counts. A read error likely explains why the TCRdb protein, taken from a much larger clone, differs from this DNA's translation at residue 3; the protein shown is translated from the DNA. This sequence joins TRDV1 and TRDJ1, with 8 positions matching TRDD3. No J segment appears in TCRdb, so it was assigned here by matching the sequence to germline. This CDR3 region has 20 residues. CDR1 TSWWSYY and CDR2 QGS come from the germline V gene. For the CDR3, the DNA is TGTGCTCCTGGGGCGACGGCTCTCCCTCACGAAACTGGGGGGATAACAGAACTCATCTTT. This sequence encodes CAPGATALPHETGGITELIF.

Concerning this clone itself: Since a far larger clone is one base different, this is likely a read error. Other DNA sequences in the same sample also yield this CDR3. CDR3 region: CALGERSNPRLGDTPDKLIF. CDR3 sequence (DNA): TGTGCTCTTGGGGAGCGGAGCAATCCACGGCTGGGGGATACGCCCGATAAACTCATCTTT. This chain joins TRDV1 and TRDJ1, with TRDD3 identical over 12 bases. Here the J gene came from matching the DNA to germline, since TCRdb omits it. The CDR3 length is 20 residues. The junction had 17 bases not matched to a gene; V was cut back by 3 bases and J by 3 bases. Germline loops: CDR1 TSWWSYY, CDR2 QGS.

This clone was observed at least ten times. The TCRdb record carries a much larger clone's protein, which differs from this DNA's translation at residue 17; a read error is the likely cause, and the protein listed here is the DNA translation. V gene TRDV2 was called; the J gene was not; the tabulated D call, TRDD3, remains unverified against the DNA. In germline, CDR1 is GEAIGNYY, CDR2 EKD. The CDR3 has 18 amino acids. The chain's CDR3 is CACDPYWGIRLYTDKLTF. The CDR3 coding sequence is TGTGCCTGTGACCCCTACTGGGGGATACGCCTTTACACCGATAAACTCACCTTT.

Regarding this clone: A far larger clone is off by one base, so a read error is likely. Other nucleotide sequences from this sample produce the same CDR3. The V and J genes are TRDV1 and TRDJ1; 9 nucleotides agree with TRDD3. The J gene was missing in TCRdb and was found by matching the end of the DNA to germline. CDR3 length equals 24 residues. Germline V gene sequence: CDR1 TSWWSYY, CDR2 QGS. The CDR3 bases are TGTGCTCTTGGGGAACTATTGGAGTTTGTGTCCGGGTGGTCTGGGGGATCCTACACGGATAAACTCATCTTT. It encodes CALGELLEFVSGWSGGSYTDKLIF.

This clone was recorded many times. TCRdb's entry gives the protein of a much larger clone, which mismatches this DNA's translation at residue 7, likely from a read error; the protein reported here is translated from the DNA. The chain has TRDV1 and TRDJ1, with 12 bases matching TRDD3. Here the J gene was assigned by germline matching of the DNA, as TCRdb has none. The CDR3 has 20 residues. Germline loops: CDR1 TSWWSYY, CDR2 QGS. Losses at the gene ends were 0 bases for V and 3 bases for J; bases not matched to a gene: 14. CDR3 sequence (DNA): TGTGCTCTTGGGGAACTGGTCCTCTCCCTCTGGGGGATACGACCCGATAAACTCATCTTT. Protein: CALGELVLSLWGIRPDKLIF.

In its sample, this clone was seen a few times. The TCRdb protein, from a much larger clone, departs from this DNA's translation at residue 3, likely by read error; the protein shown derives from the DNA. V gene TRDV3 combines with J gene TRDJ1, with 9 nucleotides matching TRDD3. Germline-derived CDR1 and CDR2 are TVYSNPD and GDNSRS (reference sequence). V trimming: 4 bases; J trimming: 0 bases; junction bases outside the gene matches: 48. The CDR3 contains 28 residues. CDR3 sequence: CASYPHLLQVNLGVRFWGISPNTDKLIF. Here the CDR3 DNA reads TGTGCCTCTTACCCCCACCTCCTACAAGTAAACCTCGGGGTAAGATTCTGGGGGATCTCCCCTAACACCGATAAACTCATCTTT.

This clone has more than one count but fewer than ten. TCRdb's protein for this DNA is that of a much larger clone and differs from the translation at residue 9, likely a read error; the protein shown is the DNA translation. The chain uses TRDV2 and TRDJ1, with 10 bases matching TRDD3. Because TCRdb records no J gene, it was assigned here through a match of the DNA to germline. Germline trimming cut 0 bases from V and 1 base from J; bases unmatched to any gene: 25. This CDR3 is 23 amino acids long. Germline lookup yields CDR1 GEAIGNYY and CDR2 EKD. Written as DNA, the CDR3 is TGTGCCTGTGACACCGTTGGTAGCGAGGTAAAAGGGGGATACGCAGCCGCCACCGATAAACTCATCTTT. Residues: CACDTVGSEVKGGYAAATDKLIF.

Only a few counts were recorded for this clone. Only one base separates this from a far larger clonotype, so it likely reflects a read error. Additional DNA sequences in this sample encode the identical CDR3. The chain recombines TRDV1 with TRDJ1, with 11 nucleotides matching TRDD3. The CDR3 runs to 24 residues. In germline, CDR1 is TSWWSYY, CDR2 QGS. Trimming removed 6 bases from V and 0 bases from J; junction bases left unmatched: 30. CDR3 amino acids: CALGDLPRVDALGDTERNTDKLIF. The CDR3 nucleotides read TGTGCTCTTGGAGATCTTCCTAGGGTCGATGCGCTGGGGGATACCGAACGCAACACCGATAAACTCATCTTT.

By proportion, this clone is medium-sized. The sample contains more than one DNA sequence encoding this CDR3. The genes are TRDV2 and TRDJ1; 11 bases match TRDD3. Per the germline V gene, CDR1 is GEAIGNYY and CDR2 is EKD. The V and J ends lost 2 bases and 1 base, in that order; junction bases with no gene match: 11. This CDR3 contains 18 residues. The CDR3 region has the DNA TGTGCCTGTGACAAATCGAGATGGGGGATACGCGTCACCGATAAACTCATCTTT. This sequence encodes CACDKSRWGIRVTDKLIF.

This clone turned up a few times. A far larger clone is one base from this, pointing to a likely read error. Other DNA sequences of this sample code for an identical CDR3. The chain uses TRDV1 and TRDJ1, with 10 bases identical to TRDD3. The CDR3 is made up of 21 amino acids. V gave up 4 bases and J gave up 2 bases; unmatched junction bases: 22. Germline CDR1 reads TSWWSYY; CDR2 reads QGS. The CDR3 protein is CALGAHSYVGGGYSETDKLIF. The DNA of the CDR3 is TGTGCTCTTGGGGCCCATTCCTACGTTGGTGGGGGATACTCGGAAACCGATAAACTCATCTTT.

As for this clone: A junction boundary mismatches the germline segment, possibly from a read error. The chain couples TRDV1 to TRDJ1; 11 nucleotides align to TRDD3. In the absence of a J gene in TCRdb, the DNA was matched to germline to assign it here. This CDR3 is 22 amino acids long. CDR1 is TSWWSYY and CDR2 is QGS in the germline V gene. CDR3 nucleotide sequence: TGCTCTGGGGTCATCCATTTTGTTCCTTACTGGGGGATAAGGGGGTACGCCGATAAACTCATCTTT. This gives the protein CSGVIHFVPYWGIRGYADKLIF.

With regard to this clone: One base separates it from a far larger clone, so it is likely a read error. Other DNA sequences within the sample encode an identical CDR3. The chain combines TRDV1 with TRDJ1; D might be TRDD3 (6 bases). TCRdb supplies no J gene; here it was assigned by aligning the nucleotide sequence to germline. CDR3 length equals 21 residues. The germline CDR1 and CDR2 sequences are TSWWSYY and QGS. V gave up 1 base and J gave up 10 bases, with 37 bases separating them. The CDR3 DNA sequence: TGTGCTCTTGGGGAACGGGAGCGCCTACATTCGAACGGGGGGGAACTGCCCGGACTCATCTTT. It specifies CALGERERLHSNGGELPGLIF.

This clone occurred a few times. TCRdb has a much larger clone's protein, which differs at residue 9 from the translation of this DNA, likely because of a read error; what is shown is the protein translated from the DNA. This chain joins TRDV1 and TRDJ1; possible D gene TRDD3, 6 bases. The CDR3 extends over 23 amino acids. In germline, CDR1 is TSWWSYY, CDR2 QGS. The germline V and J ends were trimmed by 0 bases and 5 bases, with 37 bases remaining between them. In DNA form, the CDR3 reads TGTGCTCTTGGGGAACTAGGCTCTATAGTTGGACACCACTCTCCCTGGGGATGGGATAAACTCATCTTT. Encoded protein: CALGELGSIVGHHSPWGWDKLIF.

This clone was seen ten or more times. The mismatch at residue 11 between this DNA's translation and the TCRdb protein of a much larger clone likely reflects a read error; the protein shown is translated from the DNA. The genes are TRDV2 and TRDJ1; the match to TRDD3 covers 10 bases. CDR3 length equals 17 residues. V shed 0 bases and J 1 base; nucleotides not matched to a gene: 7. CDR1 is GEAIGNYY, CDR2 EKD, per germline. CDR3 protein: CACDTVPTGGCTDKLIF. The CDR3 DNA sequence: TGTGCCTGTGACACCGTCCCTACTGGGGGATGCACCGATAAACTCATCTTT.

This clone has more than one count but fewer than ten. A single base is all that separates this from a far larger clone, so a read error is likely. Other nucleotide sequences from this sample produce the same CDR3. The V and J genes are TRDV1 and TRDJ1; 13 bases map to TRDD3. The CDR3 is 25 amino acids. The germline gives CDR1 TSWWSYY, CDR2 QGS. The V segment lost 3 bases and the J segment 3 bases; nucleotides outside the gene matches: 31. In DNA form, the CDR3 reads TGTGCTCTTGGGGAGCTACAGTCTTCCTACACAAAAACTGGGGGATACGCGTCCTCCCCCGATAAACTCATCTTT. Translation: CALGELQSSYTKTGGYASSPDKLIF.

Many counts were recorded for this clone. A far more abundant clone sits one base away, making this likely a read error. This CDR3 is also generated by other DNA sequences in the sample. The chain carries TRDV1 and TRDJ1, with D tentatively TRDD2 (6 bases). The germline V gene has CDR1 TSWWSYY and CDR2 QGS. This CDR3 comprises 18 residues. The CDR3 sequence is CALGELVLPVAGPDKLIF. In DNA form, the CDR3 reads TGTGCTCTTGGGGAATTAGTCCTACCCGTTGCGGGACCCGATAAGCTCATCTTT.